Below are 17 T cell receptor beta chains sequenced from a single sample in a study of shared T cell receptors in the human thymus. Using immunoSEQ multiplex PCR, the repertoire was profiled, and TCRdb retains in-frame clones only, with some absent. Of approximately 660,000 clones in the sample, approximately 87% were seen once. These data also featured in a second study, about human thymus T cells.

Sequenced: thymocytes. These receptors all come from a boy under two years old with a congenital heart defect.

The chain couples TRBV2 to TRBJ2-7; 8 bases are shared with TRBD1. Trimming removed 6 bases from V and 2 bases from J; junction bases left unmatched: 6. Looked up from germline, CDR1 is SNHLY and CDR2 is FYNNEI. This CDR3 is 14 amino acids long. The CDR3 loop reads CASRRTGRTYEQYF. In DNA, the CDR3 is TGTGCCAGCAGACGGACAGGGAGGACCTACGAGCAGTACTTC.

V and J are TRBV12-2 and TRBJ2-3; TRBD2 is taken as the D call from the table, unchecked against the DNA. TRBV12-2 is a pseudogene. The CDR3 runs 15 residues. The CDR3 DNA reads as TGTGCAAGTCGCTTAGTACGACTAGCGGGAGTCGATCAGTATTTT. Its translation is CASRLVRLAGVDQYF.

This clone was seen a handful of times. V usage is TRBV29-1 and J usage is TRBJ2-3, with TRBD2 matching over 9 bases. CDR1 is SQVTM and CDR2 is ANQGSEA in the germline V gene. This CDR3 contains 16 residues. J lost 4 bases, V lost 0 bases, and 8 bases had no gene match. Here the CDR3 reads CSVEDQREANSDTQYF. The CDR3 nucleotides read TGCAGCGTTGAAGATCAGCGGGAGGCGAACTCAGATACGCAGTATTTT.

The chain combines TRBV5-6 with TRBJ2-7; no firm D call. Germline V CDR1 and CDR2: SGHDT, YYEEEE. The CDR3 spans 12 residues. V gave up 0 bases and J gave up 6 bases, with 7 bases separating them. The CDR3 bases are TGTGCCAGCAGCTTGGATTTGCGCGAGCAGTACTTC. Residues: CASSLDLREQYF.

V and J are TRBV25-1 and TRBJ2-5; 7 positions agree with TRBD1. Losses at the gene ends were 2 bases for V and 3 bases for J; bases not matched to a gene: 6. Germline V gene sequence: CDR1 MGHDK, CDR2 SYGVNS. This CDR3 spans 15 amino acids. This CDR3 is CASSERRQGEETQYF. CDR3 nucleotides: TGTGCCAGCAGTGAAAGGAGGCAGGGGGAAGAGACCCAGTACTTC.

The CDR3 spells CASSQGGTRTYNEQFF. The CDR3, as DNA: TGCGCCAGCAGCCAAGGGGGGACTAGAACCTACAATGAGCAGTTCTTC. The V and J genes are TRBV4-1 and TRBJ2-1; TRBD2 matches 8 bases. The J segment lost 2 bases and the V segment lost 1 base, leaving 4 bases of the junction unmatched. Germline V gene data show CDR1 as MGHRA and CDR2 as YSYEKL. This CDR3 contains 16 residues.

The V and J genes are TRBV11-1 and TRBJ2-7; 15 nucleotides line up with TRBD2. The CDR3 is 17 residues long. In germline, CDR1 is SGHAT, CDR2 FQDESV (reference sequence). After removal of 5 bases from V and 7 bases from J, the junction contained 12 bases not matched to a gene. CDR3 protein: CASSPGLAGGPLGEQYF. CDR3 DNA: TGTGCCAGCAGCCCCGGACTAGCGGGAGGGCCGCTAGGGGAGCAGTACTTC.

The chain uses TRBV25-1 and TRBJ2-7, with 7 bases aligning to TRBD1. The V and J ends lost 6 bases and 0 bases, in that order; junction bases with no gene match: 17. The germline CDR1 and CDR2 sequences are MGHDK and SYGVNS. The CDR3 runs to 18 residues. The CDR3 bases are TGTGCCAGCAGAGGGATTGGGACAGCCCAAATGAGCTCCTACGAGCAGTACTTC. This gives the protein CASRGIGTAQMSSYEQYF.

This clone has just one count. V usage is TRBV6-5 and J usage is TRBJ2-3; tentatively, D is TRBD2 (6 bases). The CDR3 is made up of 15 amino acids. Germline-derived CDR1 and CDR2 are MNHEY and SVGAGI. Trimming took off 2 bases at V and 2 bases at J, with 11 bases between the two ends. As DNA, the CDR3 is TGTGCCAGCAGTTACGGCGGGACCCCCACAGATACGCAGTATTTT. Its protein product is CASSYGGTPTDTQYF.

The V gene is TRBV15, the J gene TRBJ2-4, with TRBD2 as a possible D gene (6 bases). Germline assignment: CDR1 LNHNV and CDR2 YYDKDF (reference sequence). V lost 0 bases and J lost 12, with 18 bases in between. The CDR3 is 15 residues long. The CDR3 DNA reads TGTGCCACCAGCAGAGATCCTCTAGCCAGCGGGTATCAGTACTTC. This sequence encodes CATSRDPLASGYQYF.

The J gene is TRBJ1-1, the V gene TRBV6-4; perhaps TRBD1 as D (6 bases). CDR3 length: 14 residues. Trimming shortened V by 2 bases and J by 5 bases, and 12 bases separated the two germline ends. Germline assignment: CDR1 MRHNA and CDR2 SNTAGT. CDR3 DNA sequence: TGTGCCAGCAGTGACGTCGGGGGGCGTACTGAAGCTTTCTTT. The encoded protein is CASSDVGGRTEAFF.

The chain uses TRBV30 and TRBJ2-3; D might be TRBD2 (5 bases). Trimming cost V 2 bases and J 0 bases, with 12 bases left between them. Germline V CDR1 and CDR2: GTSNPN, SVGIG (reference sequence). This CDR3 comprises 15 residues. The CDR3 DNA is TGTGCCTGGAGTCAGGAGCGGACTAGCACAGATACGCAGTATTTT. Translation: CAWSQERTSTDTQYF.

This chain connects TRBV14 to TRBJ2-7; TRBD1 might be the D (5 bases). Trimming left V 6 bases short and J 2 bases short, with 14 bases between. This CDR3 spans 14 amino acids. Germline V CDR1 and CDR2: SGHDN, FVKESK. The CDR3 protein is CASRRSRGPYEQYF. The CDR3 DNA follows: TGTGCCAGCAGACGAAGTAGGGGCCCCTACGAGCAGTACTTC.

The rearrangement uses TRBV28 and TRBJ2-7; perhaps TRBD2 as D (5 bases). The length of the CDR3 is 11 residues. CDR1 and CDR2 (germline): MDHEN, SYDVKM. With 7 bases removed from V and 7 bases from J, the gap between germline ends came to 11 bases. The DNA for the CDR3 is TGTGCCAGCATGACGAGCGGAGAGCAGTACTTC. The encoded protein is CASMTSGEQYF.

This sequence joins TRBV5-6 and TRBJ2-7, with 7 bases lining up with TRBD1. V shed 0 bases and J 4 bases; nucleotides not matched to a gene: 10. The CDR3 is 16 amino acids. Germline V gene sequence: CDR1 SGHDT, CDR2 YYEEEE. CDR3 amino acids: CASSLAALRGRYEQYF. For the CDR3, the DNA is TGTGCCAGCAGCTTGGCCGCACTCAGGGGGAGATACGAGCAGTACTTC.

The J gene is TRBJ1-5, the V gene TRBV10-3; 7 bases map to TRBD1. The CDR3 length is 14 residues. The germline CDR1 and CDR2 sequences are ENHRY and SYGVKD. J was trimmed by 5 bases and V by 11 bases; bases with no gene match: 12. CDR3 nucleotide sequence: TGTGCCGCCTCCGGGACAGTGGAGGATCAGCCCCAGCATTTT. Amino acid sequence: CAASGTVEDQPQHF.

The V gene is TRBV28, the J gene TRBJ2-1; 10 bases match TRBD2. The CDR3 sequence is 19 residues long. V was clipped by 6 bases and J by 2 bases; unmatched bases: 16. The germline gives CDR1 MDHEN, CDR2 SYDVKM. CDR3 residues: CASRGRRLAGALAYNEQFF. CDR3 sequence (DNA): TGTGCCAGCAGAGGGAGGAGGCTAGCGGGAGCTCTAGCCTACAATGAGCAGTTCTTC.